This T cell receptor beta chain is drawn from a study of blood T cell repertoires in COVID-19. Those designated as exposed participants met a COVID-19 case within 2 weeks before study entry. The CDR3 runs 12 residues. V shed 11 bases and J shed 2 bases, with 12 bases lying between them. Germline V gene lookup returns CDR1 MDHEN and CDR2 SYDVKM. Method: immunoSEQ multiplex PCR; TCRdb's copy keeps in-frame clones and lacks some. The sample lists fewer than 400,000 clones, less than 85% occurring once. The sequence was collected from a woman aged 25 to 39 who had been exposed to COVID-19. Sequenced sample: PBMCs or T cells enriched from blood (not recorded which). V gene TRBV28 combines with J gene TRBJ1-2; D not resolved. The DNA for the CDR3 is TGTGCCCATAGAGGATCAAACTATGGCTACACCTTC. Protein: CAHRGSNYGYTF.